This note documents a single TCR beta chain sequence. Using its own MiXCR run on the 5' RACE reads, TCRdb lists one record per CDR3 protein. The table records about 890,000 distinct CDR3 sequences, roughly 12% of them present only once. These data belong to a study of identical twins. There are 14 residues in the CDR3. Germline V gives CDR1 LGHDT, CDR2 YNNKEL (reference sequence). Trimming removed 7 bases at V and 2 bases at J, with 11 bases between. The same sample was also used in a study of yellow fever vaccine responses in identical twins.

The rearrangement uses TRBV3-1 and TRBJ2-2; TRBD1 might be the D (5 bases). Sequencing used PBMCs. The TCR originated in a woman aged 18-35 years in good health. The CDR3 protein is CASTRQTNTGELFF. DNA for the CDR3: TGTGCCAGCACCCGACAGACAAACACCGGGGAGCTGTTTTTT.